This T cell receptor (beta chain) is from a study of blood T cell repertoires in COVID-19. Study-wide background: The samples span acute and convalescent COVID-19 from the United States, Italy and Spain. Sample material is recorded as cDNA or gDNA derived from T cells, B-cell-depleted T cells, or PBMCs.

CDR1 and CDR2 (germline): SGHRS, YFSETQ. J gave up 4 bases and V 2 bases, and 10 bases lay outside the gene matches. The CDR3 sequence is 16 residues long. This clone was seen a handful of times. Original methodology: The assay estimated nucleated cells by amplifying reference gene primers. TCRdb's table, derived via immunoSEQ multiplex PCR, lists solely in-frame clones and lacks some. The V and J calls and clone size come from that table; D and trimming were worked out from the DNA. The sample yields under 100,000 clones, 85% seen once. The sequence was collected from a man older than 75 with active or convalescent COVID-19. J is TRBJ2-3 and V is TRBV5-1, with 7 positions matching TRBD2. The sample taken for sequencing was peripheral blood. The CDR3 nucleotides read TGCGCCAGCAGCTTCATACTCGGGGGAGGGTCAGATACGCAGTATTTT. This gives the protein CASSFILGGGSDTQYF.